This T cell receptor (beta chain) was retrieved from a study of OX40 agonist ivuxolimab in advanced cancers. Background on the study: Patients in dose escalation had liver, melanoma, kidney or head and neck cancers. Study observations and caveats: Specificity for antigen went undetermined in the expanded peripheral T cells.

V was trimmed by 1 base and J by 10 bases, leaving 14 bases between them. Germline loops: CDR1 SGHVS, CDR2 FNYEAQ. The CDR3 covers 14 residues. A note on this clone: Its specificity is not known.

Here immunoSEQ multiplex PCR was the method, and the copy in TCRdb shows in-frame clones only, minus some. Found here are 60,000 to 85,000 clones, roughly 81% of them singletons; the top ten hold about 1.6%. The sequencing here drew on CD4+ or CD8+ T cells sorted from blood, taken in a trial of the OX40 agonist ivuxolimab. The TCR comes from an adult with an advanced solid tumor such as melanoma, head and neck, liver or kidney cancer. The rearrangement joins TRBV7-6 to TRBJ2-1; possibly TRBD1 for D (6 bases). Written as DNA, the CDR3 is TGTGCCAGCAGCTTAGGGTGGGGGCCCGGGGAGCAGTTCTTC. Amino acid sequence: CASSLGWGPGEQFF. The full variable domain, completed using reference TRBV7-6 and TRBJ2-1, is GAGVSQSPRYKVTKRGQDVALRCDPISGHVSLYWYRQALGQGPEFLTYFNYEAQQDKSGLPNDRFSAERPEGSISTLTIQRTEQRDSAMYRCASSLGWGPGEQFFGPGTRLTVL.